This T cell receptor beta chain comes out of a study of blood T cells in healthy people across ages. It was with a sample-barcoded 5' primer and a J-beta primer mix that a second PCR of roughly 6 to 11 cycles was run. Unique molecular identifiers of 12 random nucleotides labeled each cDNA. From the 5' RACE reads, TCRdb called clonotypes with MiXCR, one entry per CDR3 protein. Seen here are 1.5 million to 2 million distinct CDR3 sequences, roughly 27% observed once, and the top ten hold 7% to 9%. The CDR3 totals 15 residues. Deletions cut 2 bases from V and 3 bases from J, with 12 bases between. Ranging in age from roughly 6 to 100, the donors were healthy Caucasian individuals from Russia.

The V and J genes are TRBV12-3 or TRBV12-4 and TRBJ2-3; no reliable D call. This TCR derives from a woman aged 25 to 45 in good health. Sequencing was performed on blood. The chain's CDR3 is CASSLSHGRTDTQYF. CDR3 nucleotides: TGTGCCAGCAGTTTAAGTCACGGCCGGACAGATACGCAGTATTTT.